The T cell receptor beta chain under discussion was sequenced for a study of beta chain features in type 1 diabetes. Study outcomes and limitations: Patients with type 1 diabetes showed fewer VDJ junction insertions and more deletions. Shortening that was moderate but significant affected the TCRB CDR3s of Type 1 diabetes patients in all four CD4+ subsets. Within the patient group, naive, central memory and Treg TCRB repertoires appeared more similar to each other than within healthy donors.

cDNA synthesis used the whole RNA isolate, giving expressed TCRB sequences. Profiled with immunoSEQ multiplex PCR; TCRdb holds only in-frame clones, not every one. In the table there are 600,000 or so clones, around an eighth of which are singletons. Blood was drawn once from each donor into heparinised tubes. The draws averaged around 0.12 L. To note about this clone: Its antigen is not identified.

With 1 base clipped from V and 4 bases from J, the junction kept 2 bases outside the gene matches. Germline values: CDR1 SGHVS, CDR2 FQNEAQ. The CDR3 is 14 residues long. The rearrangement joins TRBV7-8 to TRBJ1-2; 8 bases are a match to TRBD1. This TCR derives from a man aged 30 to 39 with type 1 diabetes. The sample taken for sequencing was naive CD4+ T cells from blood. The CDR3, as DNA: TGTGCCAGCAGCTTAGGACAGGGGCGCTATGGCTACACCTTC. Protein product: CASSLGQGRYGYTF.